The clone carrying this TCR beta chain has only a few counts. The antigen remains unidentified. The record originates from a study of response to subunit inactivated influenza vaccine. Broader study findings: Authors proposed each seasonal influenza vaccination draws in few new T cells.

V dropped 0 bases and J dropped 5 bases, with 5 bases sitting between them. The CDR3 contains 13 residues. The V gene's germline CDR1 is DFQATT and CDR2 SNEGSKA (reference sequence). One entry per CDR3 protein, called by TCRdb with MiXCR from the RT-PCR reads. In the table there are over 750,000 distinct CDR3 sequences, 21% of which are singletons. The TCR was taken from a man in his fifties who received an inactivated influenza vaccine. The rearrangement links TRBV20-1 to TRBJ1-6; D unclear. The sample here was PBMCs from blood, taken less than 6 days after vaccination. The CDR3 sequence: CSARDHNNSPLHF. CDR3 bases: TGCAGTGCTAGAGATCACAATAATTCACCCCTCCACTTT.